This T cell receptor beta chain stems from a study of OX40 agonist ivuxolimab in advanced cancers. Study context: Patients were dosed intravenously with ivuxolimab at 0.01 to 10 mg/kg every 2 weeks.

TCRdb's copy holds only in-frame clones and misses some; the assay was immunoSEQ multiplex PCR. The data contain about 130,000 clones, just under 95% of them singletons. V shed 3 bases and J shed 3 bases, with 8 bases lying between them. This CDR3 has 13 residues. CDR1 is SGHVS, CDR2 FNYEAQ, per germline. Overall study findings and caveats: The study found among the lowest clonal expansion in partial responders at 0.1-3.0 mg/kg.

On this clone: Antigen unknown.

The TCR comes from an adult with an advanced solid tumor such as melanoma, head and neck, liver or kidney cancer. This chain uses TRBV7-6 with TRBJ2-5; no definite D call. The material sequenced was CD4+ or CD8+ T cells sorted from blood, taken in a trial of the OX40 agonist ivuxolimab. In nucleotides, the CDR3 is TGTGCCAGCAGCTTGAGTGTGAAAGAGACCCAGTACTTC. This gives the protein CASSLSVKETQYF.